This TCR beta chain came from a study of blood T cell repertoires in COVID-19 (dated by TCRdb to 2020 to 2021). About the study as a whole: Samples from collaborators originated in the United States, Italy and Spain and spanned both the acute and convalescent phases of COVID-19. The samples were drawn from the first 160 participants of the ongoing ImmuneRACE study and from more than 1,000 subjects provided by 6 global collaborators. Nearly every sample came with metadata listing a de-identified subject ID, COVID-19 status, age in years and sex. The dataset comprised deeply sampled blood TCRbeta repertoires from subjects exposed to, actively infected with, or recovered from COVID-19. A freely available public database, intended as a resource for researchers studying the immune response to SARS-CoV-2, is where the repertoires were released. The material from the prospective study consisted of cDNA or gDNA derived from T cells, B-cell-depleted T cells, or PBMCs. Where available, HLA class I and class II types were obtained from metadata supplied by the sample provider rather than from assay-based typing.

Summary of the overall study and its limitations: How much clinical and demographic metadata was included differed by source and by participant, and the metadata was provided uncurated.

Participants in the prospective study were enrolled through a virtual design, were aged roughly 18 to 100 years, and lived in 24 United States geographic areas. In the prospective study, participants were assigned to cohorts based on the clinical history participants reported in a screening survey and a study questionnaire. Recovered participants in ImmuneRACE Cohort 3 were defined as having two consecutive negative NP/OP PCR tests, clearance from a healthcare professional, or resolution of symptoms. In the prospective study, whole blood, serum and a nasopharyngeal or oropharyngeal swab were collected from each participant by mobile phlebotomists. Over an approximately 2-month period, participants in the prospective study had the option of providing additional blood draws and questionnaires. Blood samples from the prospective study were shipped frozen or at room temperature prior to DNA extraction.

With respect to this clone: Its antigen is not yet known. The input lacks base qualities; no much larger clone sits a single base away.

TCRbeta CDR3 regions were amplified from genomic DNA by means of the immunoSEQ Assay, a bias-controlled multiplex PCR. Turning to the authors' computational methods: Nucleated cell counts per sample were estimated from amplification of reference gene primers within the assay. Sequence reads were collapsed and filtered to measure the absolute abundance of every unique TCRbeta CDR3 rearrangement. Productive Simpson clonality was computed per sample as the square root of Simpson's diversity index over productive rearrangements. The table comes from immuneACCESS by way of TCRdb, which keeps in-frame sequences with V and J called. Part of the clones is missing from these tables; in studies checked, under half for an unresolved V gene and the rest for unknown reasons. Clone size and the V and J calls come from that table; the DNA yielded D and trimming. The sample includes roughly 140,000 clones, with around 84% observed a single time. The ten top clones hold around 7% of the sample.

The sequence derives from a man between 45 and 60 years old who had recovered from COVID-19. The sample comprised PBMCs or T cells enriched from blood (not recorded which).

This receptor carries the CDR3 CASSQESGTGNSPLHF. The DNA sequence is given as TGTGCCAGCAGCCAAGAGTCCGGGACAGGGAATTCACCCCTCCACTTT. Rearrangement joined TRBV4-2 to TRBJ1-6; the junction holds 9 bases that match TRBD1. Based on the germline V gene, the CDR1 and CDR2 sequences are LGHNA and YNFKEQ. The junction shows trimming of 0 bases on V and 7 bases on J, and the gene matches do not reach 4 bases of it. Inclusive of the bounding cysteine and phenylalanine, the CDR3 is 16 residues long. This entry keeps only the CDR3 DNA: 48 bases, framed from base 1.